These 14 T cell receptor beta chains were sequenced from one sample in a study of T cell responses to AZD1222 COVID-19 vaccine (dated by TCRdb to the early 2020s). Library preparation employed the immunoSEQ multiplex PCR assay. TCRdb mirrors the immuneACCESS table, restricted to in-frame sequences. Some clones are absent from its copies; in checked studies, under half trace to an unresolved V gene, and the reason for the others is unknown. Across this sample there are about 120,000 clones, with 92% seen only once. The ten largest account for about 1.1% of the sample. Per the publication, the time point label means: baseline before first vaccination. The source material was peripheral blood, sampled on day 0 of AZD1222 vaccination. The receptor source for this set is an adult in good health.

This clone was detected only once. The genes are TRBV28 and TRBJ2-7, with D tentatively TRBD2 (6 bases). This CDR3 has 12 residues. V was cut by 4 bases and J by 6 bases, with 10 bases left in between. Germline lookup yields CDR1 MDHEN and CDR2 SYDVKM. This CDR3 is CASSWTTFEQYF. CDR3 nucleotides: TGTGCCAGCAGTTGGACTACGTTCGAGCAGTACTTC.

The chain is built from TRBV9 and TRBJ2-5; D not resolved. The CDR3 is 15 residues long. V was pared by 0 bases and J by 5 bases, with 14 bases between. CDR1 is SGDLS, CDR2 YYNGEE, per germline. The DNA of the CDR3 is TGTGCCAGCAGCGTAGGGGCCGAGACAAGGGAGACCCAGTACTTC. Translation: CASSVGAETRETQYF.

The genes are TRBV6-6 and TRBJ2-7; 9 positions agree with TRBD1. This CDR3 has 15 residues. The ends lost 7 bases at V and 2 bases at J; junction bases unmatched: 9. Germline values: CDR1 MNHNY, CDR2 SVGAGI (reference sequence). In nucleotides, the CDR3 is TGTGCCAGCATCTCCAAGGACAGGGGAACCTACGAGCAGTACTTC. Translating it yields CASISKDRGTYEQYF.

This rearrangement joins TRBV9 to TRBJ2-1, with 12 nucleotides matching TRBD2. Unmatched junction bases numbered 3, after V lost 2 bases and J lost 6 bases. Germline V gene lookup returns CDR1 SGDLS and CDR2 YYNGEE. This CDR3 contains 15 residues. CDR3 nucleotides: TGTGCCAGCAGCGTTCTAGCGGGAGGGCCCAATGAGCAGTTCTTC. This codes for CASSVLAGGPNEQFF.

The chain is built from TRBV5-1 and TRBJ1-3; 8 bases are shared with TRBD1. The V gene's germline CDR1 is SGHRS and CDR2 YFSETQ. V was pared by 0 bases and J by 4 bases, with 3 bases of the junction left unmatched. The length of the CDR3 is 15 residues. The CDR3 DNA sequence: TGCGCCAGCAGCTTGGTAGGGGACAGGGGAAACACCATATATTTT. It is translated as CASSLVGDRGNTIYF.

This clone has only a few counts. The V gene is TRBV24-1, the J gene TRBJ2-7, with D unresolved. Germline CDR1 is KGHDR and CDR2 is SFDVKD. With 6 bases removed from V and 3 bases from J, the gap between germline ends came to 5 bases. This CDR3 contains 11 residues. CDR3 sequence: CATSSNYEQYF. The CDR3, as DNA: TGTGCCACCAGTTCGAACTACGAGCAGTACTTC.

This clone was counted a single time. The V and J genes are TRBV28 and TRBJ1-5, with 8 bases fitting TRBD1. The CDR3 length is 14 residues. Trimming at V came to 5 bases and at J to 5 bases, leaving 5 bases not matched to a gene. Germline CDR1 is MDHEN and CDR2 is SYDVKM. CDR3 sequence (DNA): TGTGCCAGCAGTGTCGGACAGGGCTATCAGCCCCAGCATTTT. It encodes CASSVGQGYQPQHF.

V usage is TRBV3-1 (or the pseudogene TRBV3-2) and J usage is TRBJ2-7; D gene unclear. The V gene's germline CDR1 is LGHDT and CDR2 YNNKEL (reference sequence). This CDR3 comprises 14 residues. V was pared by 0 bases and J by 2 bases, with 8 bases between. The CDR3 protein is CASSQDGPTYEQYF. The CDR3, as DNA: TGTGCCAGCAGCCAAGATGGTCCCACCTACGAGCAGTACTTC.

The rearrangement uses TRBV11-2 and TRBJ1-2; D perhaps matches TRBD1 (6 bases). V shed 5 bases and J shed 4 bases, with 23 bases lying between them. Germline-derived CDR1 and CDR2 are SGHAT and FQNNGV. The CDR3 sequence is 17 residues long. The CDR3 loop is CASSPLKMGAPGYGYTF. Written as DNA, the CDR3 is TGTGCCAGCAGCCCCCTAAAAATGGGGGCGCCAGGCTATGGCTACACCTTC.

The chain joins TRBV25-1 to TRBJ1-4, with D tentatively TRBD1 (6 bases). This CDR3 is 15 amino acids long. The V end lost 4 bases, the J end lost 5 bases, and 14 bases lay between the germline ends. Germline assignment: CDR1 MGHDK and CDR2 SYGVNS. The chain's CDR3 is CASSGSRDTNEKLFF. CDR3 in DNA: TGTGCCAGCAGTGGAAGCCGGGACACCAATGAAAAACTGTTTTTT.

The genes are TRBV6-6 and TRBJ2-3; perhaps D is TRBD1 or TRBD2 (5 bases each). This CDR3 has 15 residues. The V gene lost 5 bases and the J gene lost 4 bases, with 16 bases spanning the gap. CDR1 MNHNY and CDR2 SVGAGI come from the germline V gene (reference sequence). This chain's CDR3 is CASSPLRVGADTQYF. The CDR3 DNA follows: TGTGCCAGCAGTCCCCTTCGGGTGGGGGCAGATACGCAGTATTTT.

The chain is built from TRBV7-9 and TRBJ1-1; D is unresolved. The CDR3 loop spans 14 amino acids. The V end lost 1 base, the J end lost 4 bases, and 10 bases lay between the germline ends. Per the germline V gene, CDR1 is SEHNR and CDR2 is FQNEAQ (reference sequence). The CDR3 DNA reads as TGTGCCAGCAGCTTAGTTTTACCGAGCACTGAAGCTTTCTTT. It encodes CASSLVLPSTEAFF.

Worth noting for this clone: The CDR3 does not close with the conserved phenylalanine or tryptophan, likely indicating a read error. The DNA is omitted, as the CDR3 cannot be located on it reliably, and the CDR3 follows TCRdb's listing. The V gene is TRBV2, the J gene TRBJ1-2. CDR1 is SNHLY, CDR2 FYNNEI, per germline. 10 amino acids form the CDR3, both terminal residues included. CDR3 sequence: CASSAKPSPI.

CDR3 sequence: CASSLRGFENGYTF. In DNA form, the CDR3 reads TGTGCCAGCAGCCTCCGGGGCTTTGAGAATGGCTACACCTTC. The chain carries TRBV3-1 (or the pseudogene TRBV3-2) and TRBJ1-2; tentatively, D is TRBD1 (5 bases). CDR1 and CDR2 from the germline V gene are LGHDT and YNNKEL (reference sequence). V lost 4 bases and J 6 bases, leaving 15 bases between the germline ends. CDR3 length: 14 residues.